Listed below are T cell receptor beta chains from one sample, sequenced in a study of blood T cell repertoires in COVID-19. TCRdb keeps only in-frame clones here, not all; method: immunoSEQ multiplex PCR. The sample includes 69,000 or so clones, 82% of them seen just once. Sequenced input: peripheral blood. These receptors were taken from a woman older than 75 with acute or convalescent COVID-19. CDR3s include the opening cysteine and the closing phenylalanine or tryptophan. A D gene is named only where the DNA matches it firmly. Expanded clones are given a class, and other clones once, few, many or no size at all.

V gene	J gene	D gene	clone size	CDR3 DNA	CDR3 protein
TRBV19	TRBJ1-4	TRBD1	.	TGTGCCAGTAGTACTCGACAGGGGCCCTTGGCCTTT	CASSTRQGPLAF
TRBV25-1	TRBJ1-5	TRBD1	.	TGTGCCAGCCGGGGACAGGGGGATCAGCCCCAGCATTTT	CASRGQGDQPQHF
TRBV19	TRBJ1-2	.	once	TGTGCCAGTACCGACCGTGGGCAGAACCCTTGGGGCTACACCTTC	CASTDRGQNPWGYTF
TRBV7-9	TRBJ2-1	TRBD2	.	TGTGCCAATGGTCGGGAGGCAGGTGAGCAGTTCTTC	CANGREAGEQFF
TRBV5-6	TRBJ1-1	.	.	TGTGCCAGCAGCTTGGGGCCCAGGGTTCAAACTGAAGCTTTCTTT	CASSLGPRVQTEAFF
TRBV14	TRBJ2-6	.	.	TGTGCCAGCAGCCAAGATGTGACGGGACTGGGTCTCTCTGGGGCCAACGTCCTGACTTTC	CASSQDVTGLGLSGANVLTF
TRBV6-1	TRBJ2-6	.	.	TGTGCCAGCAGTGAAGGACAGGCGTCGTTCTCTGGGGCCAACGTCCTGACTTTC	CASSEGQASFSGANVLTF
TRBV15	TRBJ1-5	.	.	TGTGCCACCAGCAGCGGGGGGGGCAACCAGCCCCAGCATTTT	CATSSGGGNQPQHF
TRBV5-5	TRBJ2-3	TRBD2	.	TGTGCCAGTTCTAACCTCCCCCAGCGGGGGGGCACAGATACGCAGTATTTT	CASSNLPQRGGTDTQYF
TRBV6-5	TRBJ1-1	.	.	TGTGCCAGCAGTTACTCGCAGGGGTGGAACACTGAAGCTTTCTTT	CASSYSQGWNTEAFF
TRBV5-1	TRBJ2-3	.	few	TGCGCCAGCAGCTCACAGGGTGAGTCGCAGTATTTT	CASSSQGESQYF
TRBV25-1	TRBJ2-1	TRBD2	.	TGTGCCAGCAGTCTCCCTACGGGGGGGCGGGGACAAAATGAGCAGTTCTTC	CASSLPTGGRGQNEQFF
TRBV13	TRBJ1-6	.	.	TGTGCCAGCAGCTTAGACAGGGCCAATTCACCCCTCCACTTT	CASSLDRANSPLHF
TRBV5-8	TRBJ2-1	.	once	TGTGCCAGCAGCTTGCTCAGAAGTTCCTACAATGAGCAGTTCTTC	CASSLLRSSYNEQFF
TRBV20-1	TRBJ2-7	.	.	TGCAGTGCTTCCGGACAGTACGAGCAGTACTTC	CSASGQYEQYF
TRBV15	TRBJ1-5	.	.	TGTGCCACCAGCACCGGGACTTCCAATCAGCCCCAGCATTTT	CATSTGTSNQPQHF
TRBV5-1	TRBJ1-1	.	.	TGCGCCAGCAGCTTGGACGGGTTTTGGACTGAAGCTTTCTTT	CASSLDGFWTEAFF
TRBV3-1/TRBV3-2	TRBJ2-5	TRBD1	.	TGTGCCAGCAGCCTCGAGGGGACAGAGGCCCAAGAGACCCAGTACTTC	CASSLEGTEAQETQYF
TRBV12-3/TRBV12-4	TRBJ2-7	.	.	TGTGCCAGCAGGGAGGCCTCCTACGAGCAGTACTTC	CASREASYEQYF
TRBV4-2	TRBJ1-4	.	.	TGTGCCAGCAGCCCGTCTGGTGGGGCAGCTAATGAAAAACTGTTTTTT	CASSPSGGAANEKLFF
TRBV10-2	TRBJ2-7	TRBD2	.	TGCGCCAGCAGGACTAGCGGGGTTAGGTCCTACGAGCAGTACTTC	CASRTSGVRSYEQYF
TRBV18	TRBJ1-4	.	few	TGTGCCAGCTCAACCAGCGGGATCAACTCTCTCCAATTCAACTCTAATGATGAAAAACTGTTTTTT	CASSTSGINSLQFNSNDEKLFF
TRBV5-1	TRBJ1-1	.	.	TGCGCCAGCAGCGGGGGCTCCGGGACGGCGAACCAATTGAACACTGAAGCTTTCTTT	CASSGGSGTANQLNTEAFF
TRBV27	TRBJ2-7	.	.	TGTGCCAGCAGTTTAAGTTTAACCAGAGCGACCTACGAGCAGTACTTC	CASSLSLTRATYEQYF
TRBV4-1	TRBJ2-5	.	.	TGCGCCAGCAGCCAAGGGGGTAGAGGGCTCTCCCAAGAGACCCAGTACTTC	CASSQGGRGLSQETQYF
TRBV7-9	TRBJ1-1	TRBD1	.	TGTGCCAGCAGCTTGACAGGGGGCGCGTATGAAGCTTTCTTT	CASSLTGGAYEAFF
TRBV3-1/TRBV3-2	TRBJ1-3	.	.	TGTGCCAGCAGCCAAGGAGTGCGGGGCTCTGGAAACACCATATATTTT	CASSQGVRGSGNTIYF
TRBV11-2	TRBJ1-1	.	.	TGTGCCAGCAGCCAGGCGGGTTCCACTGAAGCTTTCTTT	CASSQAGSTEAFF
TRBV28	TRBJ1-3	TRBD1	once	TGTGCCAGCAGCCTACTTAGACAGGGGTGGAGGTCTGGAAACACCATATATTTT	CASSLLRQGWRSGNTIYF
TRBV5-1	TRBJ1-6	TRBD1	few	TGCGCCAGCAGCTGGGACGGACAGGCCAATAATTCACCCCTCCACTTT	CASSWDGQANNSPLHF
TRBV7-9	TRBJ2-5	.	.	TGTGCCAGCAGCTTAGCGGGAGAGGCGAAGACCCAGTACTTC	CASSLAGEAKTQYF
TRBV6-5	TRBJ1-1	TRBD1	.	TGTGCCAGCAATACCGGGACAGGAAAAAGGACTGAAGCTTTCTTT	CASNTGTGKRTEAFF
TRBV23-1	TRBJ2-7	.	medium-sized	TGCGCCAGCAGTCAATGGCGCCAGGATCCCCCAGGGGCCTACGAGCAGTACTTC	CASSQWRQDPPGAYEQYF
TRBV2	TRBJ2-7	.	.	TGTGCCAGCATGAGGGAACAGGGAGCCTACGAGCAGTACTTC	CASMREQGAYEQYF
TRBV29-1	TRBJ1-1	TRBD1	.	TGCAGCGTAGATAGGACAGGCCGCGGAGACACTGAAGCTTTCTTT	CSVDRTGRGDTEAFF
TRBV6-1	TRBJ2-1	TRBD2	.	TGTGCCAGCAGTGATGAAGCGGGGGGGCGTGTTGAGCAGTTCTTC	CASSDEAGGRVEQFF
TRBV11-2	TRBJ1-1	TRBD1	.	TGTGCCAGCAGCTCATACAGGGGGCAGAGGGACACTGAAGCTTTCTTT	CASSSYRGQRDTEAFF
TRBV3-1/TRBV3-2	TRBJ2-5	.	.	TGTGCCAGCAGCCAAGGGAGGGGATCGTCCAAGACCCAGTACTTC	CASSQGRGSSKTQYF
TRBV4-2	TRBJ2-7	TRBD1	few	TGTGCCAGCAGCCAAGAATCCGGGACAGGAGCCTACGAGCAGTACTTC	CASSQESGTGAYEQYF
TRBV29-1	TRBJ1-1	.	.	TGCAGCGTTGGGGGGCTAACGAACACTGAAGCTTTCTTT	CSVGGLTNTEAFF
TRBV28	TRBJ2-5	.	.	TGTGCCAGCAGCCGAAACAGGGAAGAGACCCAGTACTTC	CASSRNREETQYF
TRBV4-1	TRBJ2-7	.	.	TGCGCCAGCAGCCAAGAGAGCTTCTACGAGCAGTACTTC	CASSQESFYEQYF
TRBV6-5	TRBJ1-2	TRBD1	.	TGTGCCAGCGGGGACAGGGCCCGAGGCTACACCTTC	CASGDRARGYTF
TRBV6-5	TRBJ1-3	.	.	TGTGCCAGCAGTTCTTCAGGGAACTCTGGAAACACCATATATTTT	CASSSSGNSGNTIYF
TRBV5-1	TRBJ2-2	TRBD1	.	TGCGCCAGCAGCTTCGTGTGGACAGGGACGAGCACCGGGGAGCTGTTTTTT	CASSFVWTGTSTGELFF
TRBV6-6	TRBJ2-6	TRBD2	.	TGTGCCATCCTTAGCGGGACTGGGGCCAACGTCCTGACTTTC	CAILSGTGANVLTF
TRBV7-8	TRBJ2-2	.	.	TGTGCCAGCAGCACTACACTGAACACCGGGGAGCTGTTTTTT	CASSTTLNTGELFF
TRBV30	TRBJ1-4	.	.	TGTGCCTGGAGTCCGATTAGTACGGGGGAAAAACTGTTTTTT	CAWSPISTGEKLFF
TRBV6-5	TRBJ1-2	.	.	TGTGCCAGCAGCAGGGTTTATGGCTACACCTTC	CASSRVYGYTF
TRBV5-1	TRBJ1-6	.	.	TGCGCCAGCAGCTTGGGGGGCTGGAATTCACCCCTCCACTTT	CASSLGGWNSPLHF
TRBV6-5	TRBJ1-1	.	once	TGTGCCAGCAGAAACCGCCGGGTTGGCACTGAAGCTTTCTTT	CASRNRRVGTEAFF